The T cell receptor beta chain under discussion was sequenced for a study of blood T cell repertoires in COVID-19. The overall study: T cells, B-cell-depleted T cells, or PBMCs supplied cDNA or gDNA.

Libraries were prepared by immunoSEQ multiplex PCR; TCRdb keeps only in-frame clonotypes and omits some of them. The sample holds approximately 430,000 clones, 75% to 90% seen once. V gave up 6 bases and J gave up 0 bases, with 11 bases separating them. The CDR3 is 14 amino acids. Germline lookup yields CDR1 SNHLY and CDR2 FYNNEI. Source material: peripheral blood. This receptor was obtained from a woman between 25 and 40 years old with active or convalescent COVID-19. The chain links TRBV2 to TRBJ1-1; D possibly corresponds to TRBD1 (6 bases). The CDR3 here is CASRTGFLNTEAFF. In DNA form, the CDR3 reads TGTGCCAGCAGAACAGGGTTTTTGAACACTGAAGCTTTCTTT.